This T cell receptor (beta chain) came from a study of spatial heterogeneity in lung cancer. The overall study: For the average unique TCR and UMI combination, more than 8.5 occurrences appeared in raw reads.

Study results and limitations: Resection saw ubiquitous expanded tumor TCRs appear in blood more than follow-up did.

CDR1 DFQATT and CDR2 SNEGSKA come from the germline V gene (reference sequence). Losses at the gene ends were 0 bases for V and 3 bases for J; bases not matched to a gene: 8. CDR3 size: 16 residues. TCRdb re-analysed the 5' RACE reads in MiXCR, keeping a single row per CDR3 protein. The repertoire holds approximately 92,000 distinct CDR3 sequences, with 9.5% to 15% as singletons. Concerning this clonotype itself: The antigen remains undetermined.

Time point given: sample taken at primary tumor resection. Tumor, nontumor lung or frozen PBMC supplied whole RNA, sequenced without sorting. The donors were 70 or so patients with non-small cell lung cancer that was early-stage and untreated. This chain uses TRBV20-1 with TRBJ1-1; 9 positions match TRBD1. The sample here was PBMCs, taken at surgery. The sequence came from a male donor with early-stage non-small cell lung cancer. CDR3 sequence reads: CSARDLLGQGYTEAFF. The CDR3 nucleotides are TGCAGTGCTAGAGATCTCCTGGGACAGGGTTACACTGAAGCTTTCTTT.